The clone carrying this TCR beta chain was detected ten times or more. Its antigen is not known. CDR3 length: 13 residues. The V and J ends lost 6 bases and 8 bases respectively, with 17 bases between them. Germline loops: CDR1 DFQATT, CDR2 SNEGSKA (reference sequence). The record originates from a study of CD8 T cells in ankylosing spondylitis. General observations from the study: In ankylosing spondylitis blood, a motif of roughly 8 highly homologous TCR beta variants appeared characteristic.

Scientists made TCR beta libraries using quantitative 5'-RACE with molecular barcodes. TCRdb passed the 5' RACE reads through MiXCR, listing each CDR3 protein once. The sample holds 450,000 to 550,000 distinct CDR3 sequences, about 5.7% seen once. This chain joins TRBV20-1 and TRBJ1-5; tentatively, D is TRBD1 (6 bases). Source material: blood, either unsorted or a sorted T cell fraction (not recorded which). This TCR came from a male donor with ankylosing spondylitis. The CDR3 DNA is TGCAGTGCCTGGGGGGGGGCTAATAAGCCCCAGCATTTT. It encodes CSAWGGANKPQHF.